The T cell receptor (beta chain) under discussion was sequenced for a study of cytomegalovirus exposure and HLA in healthy donors. In the study overall: Roughly 170 million T cells yielded roughly 120 million unique TCR beta sequences in earlier analysis.

Whole-study findings and limits: An Asian-associated ancestry cluster reportedly showed fewer N-insertions than the approximately 650-donor mean in a later analysis. The authors listed 150 to 200 TCR beta chains as cytomegalovirus-associated.

CDR1 and CDR2 from the germline V gene are MNHEY and SMNVEV (reference sequence). The ends were cut back, 4 bases at V and 5 bases at J, with 9 bases in the middle. There are 13 residues in the CDR3. The PCR ran on 60 Vbeta and 13 Jbeta primers. Profiling relied on immunoSEQ multiplex PCR, and the TCRdb table lists in-frame clones only, not all of them. The sample has roughly 100,000 clones; around 72% are singletons. This clone has a handful of counts. The antigen is unknown. The chain joins TRBV27 to TRBJ1-5, with TRBD1 as a possible D gene (6 bases). Sequenced sample: PBMCs. This receptor was taken from a young man in good health and CMV-seropositive. CDR3 DNA sequence: TGTGCCAGCAGTTGGTCAGGGGATCAGCCCCAGCATTTT. Translating gives CASSWSGDQPQHF.